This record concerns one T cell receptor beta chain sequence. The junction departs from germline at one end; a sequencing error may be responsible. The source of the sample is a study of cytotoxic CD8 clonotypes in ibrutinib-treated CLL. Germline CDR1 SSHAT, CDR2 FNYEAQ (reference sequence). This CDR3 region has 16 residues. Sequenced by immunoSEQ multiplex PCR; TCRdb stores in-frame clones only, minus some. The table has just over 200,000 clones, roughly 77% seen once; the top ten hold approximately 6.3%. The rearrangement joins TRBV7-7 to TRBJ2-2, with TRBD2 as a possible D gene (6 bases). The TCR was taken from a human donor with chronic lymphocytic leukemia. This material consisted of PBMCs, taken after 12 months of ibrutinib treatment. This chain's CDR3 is CASSNAIAGYTGELFF. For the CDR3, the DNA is TGTGCTAGCAGCAACGCTATTGCGGGATACACCGGGGAGCTGTTTTTT.